Listed here are 22 T cell receptor beta chains from one sample, sequenced in a study of T cell clonality in common variable immunodeficiency. This table comes from immunoSEQ multiplex PCR, and its TCRdb copy is limited to in-frame clones, with some not included. Sampling found tens of thousands of clones, none seen once. Sequencing was done on a sample of peripheral blood mononuclear cells. Receptors originate from a person aged 18 to 75 in good health.

At least ten counts were recorded for this clone. Coverage ceases 3 residues before the CDR3 finishes, and the germline J gene fills in the end. V is TRBV20-1 and J is TRBJ2-5; 14 nucleotides line up with TRBD2. The CDR3 length is 16 residues. J gave up 5 bases and V 6 bases, and 11 bases lay outside the gene matches. The germline V gene encodes CDR1 DFQATT and CDR2 SNEGSKA (reference sequence). CDR3 DNA (partial): TGCAGTGCGGGGTTTGGGACTAGCGGGGGTAGGGAGACC. Protein product: CSAGFGTSGGRET. In full, the CDR3 reads CSAGFGTSGGRETQYF.

Within the sample, this clone is medium-sized. The sequence runs out 3 residues before the end of the CDR3; the remainder is reconstructed from the germline J gene. V usage is TRBV28 and J usage is TRBJ1-4; 9 bases are a match to TRBD1. The CDR3 consists of 15 residues. The germline V gene encodes CDR1 MDHEN and CDR2 SYDVKM. Losses at the gene ends were 4 bases for V and 7 bases for J; bases not matched to a gene: 7. This chain's CDR3 is CASSWEQGAGEKLFF. The covered CDR3 bases are TGTGCCAGCAGTTGGGAACAGGGGGCAGGTGAAAAA.

This clone was picked up many times. CDR3 bases read: TGTGCCACCCGGTATAGCACCGGGGAG. This translates into CATRYSTGE. The full-length CDR3 reads as CATRYSTGELFF. This sequence joins TRBV13 and TRBJ2-2; D gene unclear. The read gets to within 3 residues of the CDR3 end, and the germline J gene fills in the rest. Trimming pared 10 bases from V and 4 bases from J, leaving 10 bases between. Germline V gene sequence: CDR1 PRHDT, CDR2 FYEKMQ (reference sequence). This CDR3 has 12 amino acids.

This clone was counted ten times or more. The CDR3 bases that were read are TGTGCCAGCAGCCCCGGGACAGGGAAGGCCAAAAACATT. It encodes CASSPGTGKAKNI. The full CDR3 is CASSPGTGKAKNIQYF. This chain connects TRBV7-8 to TRBJ2-4; 9 bases are shared with TRBD1. The read terminates 3 residues ahead of where the CDR3 ends, so the germline J gene completes it. CDR1 is SGHVS, CDR2 FQNEAQ, per germline. The CDR3 contains 16 residues. The V segment lost 5 bases and the J segment 1 base; nucleotides outside the gene matches: 6.

This clone was counted ten times or more. With the read ending 3 residues before the CDR3 end, the germline J gene is used to fill in that end. The chain has TRBV20-1 and TRBJ1-2; no definite D call. CDR3 length: 13 residues. Germline CDR1 and CDR2: DFQATT and SNEGSKA (reference sequence). Partial CDR3 DNA: TGCAGTGCAACTTACAGAGGCCCATCGGGC. Its translation: CSATYRGPSG. The CDR3 as a whole reads CSATYRGPSGYTF.

This clone was counted many times. CDR3 DNA (partial): TGCGCCAGCAGCTGGACTAGCGGGGGACTAAGGGAGACC. Amino acids: CASSWTSGGLRET. The entire CDR3 protein is CASSWTSGGLRETQYF. This chain uses TRBV5-1 with TRBJ2-5, with 13 positions matching TRBD2. The read ends 3 residues early relative to the CDR3; the germline J gene fills the gap. This CDR3 spans 16 amino acids. Germline V gene lookup returns CDR1 SGHRS and CDR2 YFSETQ. Unmatched junction bases numbered 7, after V lost 3 bases and J lost 5 bases.

This clone was recorded at least ten times. The read is 3 residues too short to cover the CDR3 end, so that end is filled in from the germline J gene. The V call is TRBV2, the J call TRBJ1-2; 8 nucleotides match TRBD1. The CDR3 has 15 amino acids. CDR1 is SNHLY and CDR2 is FYNNEI in the germline V gene. With 6 bases clipped from V and 4 bases from J, the junction kept 10 bases outside the gene matches. The CDR3 region is CASSPGQGVGYGYTF. Incomplete CDR3 DNA: TGTGCCAGCAGCCCCGGACAGGGCGTTGGCTATGGC.

This clone showed up many times. Read data end 3 residues before the CDR3 end; the end is taken from the germline J gene. The chain couples TRBV19 to TRBJ1-5, with TRBD1 as a possible D gene (6 bases). Trimming removed 7 bases from V and 2 bases from J, with 12 bases in between. CDR3 length: 14 residues. Looked up from germline, CDR1 is LNHDA and CDR2 is SQIVND (reference sequence). CDR3 DNA (partial): TGTGCCAGTATTCCCAGGGGCGGCAATCAGCCC. As protein: CASIPRGGNQP. The entire CDR3 sequence reads CASIPRGGNQPQHF.

This clone has ten or more counts. The junction shows a germline mismatch at one end, possibly a read error. The read terminates 3 residues before the CDR3 end, so the remaining end is supplied by the germline J gene. V gene TRBV4-2 combines with J gene TRBJ2-3; the match to TRBD2 covers 9 bases. Germline V CDR1 and CDR2: LGHNA, YNFKEQ. This CDR3 contains 17 residues. CDR3 bases read: TGCGCCAGCAGCCAAGGTCTCAGGACTAGCGGCACAGATACG. Translating it yields CASSQGLRTSGTDT. The whole CDR3 sequence is CASSQGLRTSGTDTQYF.

This clone was counted only a few times. Sequencing ends 3 residues short of the CDR3 end; the germline J gene provides the rest. The chain joins TRBV18 to TRBJ1-5; TRBD1 matches 8 bases. In germline, CDR1 is KGHSH, CDR2 LQKENI. V lost 4 bases, J lost 2 bases, and 4 bases stayed unmatched. The CDR3 has 15 residues. Partial CDR3 DNA: TGTGCCAGCTCACTTGGACAGGGTGGCAATCAGCCC. Its protein product is CASSLGQGGNQP. The complete CDR3 sequence is CASSLGQGGNQPQHF.

This clone came up many times. The DNA ends 3 residues before the CDR3 does, and the rest of the CDR3 is filled in from the germline J gene. J is TRBJ2-7 and V is TRBV7-2; D not resolved. Trimming left V 5 bases short and J 2 bases short, with 7 bases between. There are 12 residues in the CDR3. Germline assignment: CDR1 SGHTA and CDR2 FQGNSA. The CDR3: CASSLTAYEQYF. CDR3 DNA, as far as it was read: TGTGCCAGCAGCCTCACGGCCTACGAG.

This clone showed up many times. Read data end 3 residues before the CDR3 end; the end is taken from the germline J gene. The chain combines TRBV5-4 with TRBJ2-7; 7 bases fit TRBD1. CDR1 SGHNT and CDR2 YYREEE come from the germline V gene (reference sequence). The ends lost 3 bases at V and 4 bases at J; junction bases unmatched: 10. The CDR3 totals 15 residues. CDR3 bases read: TGTGCCAGCAGCTCAAAGGACAGGTCCCAATACGAG. Residues: CASSSKDRSQYE. The CDR3 reads in full as CASSSKDRSQYEQYF.

This clone was found many times. Read coverage stops 3 residues before the CDR3 terminus; the germline J gene supplies the remainder. The J gene is TRBJ1-6, the V gene TRBV7-2; D is possibly TRBD1 (5 bases). The germline gives CDR1 SGHTA, CDR2 FQGNSA. The germline V and J ends were trimmed by 1 base and 7 bases, with 11 bases remaining between them. This CDR3 has 15 amino acids. The CDR3 is CASSLVSRGNSPLHF. CDR3 DNA, as far as it was read: TGTGCCAGCAGCTTAGTATCCCGGGGGAATTCACCC.

This clone was observed many times. The CDR3 is cut off 3 residues early in the read; its end comes from the germline J gene. The chain has TRBV20-1 and TRBJ2-7, with TRBD1 matching 7 bases. The CDR3 is 12 amino acids. Germline V CDR1 and CDR2: DFQATT, SNEGSKA (reference sequence). Trimming cost V 5 bases and J 5 bases; bases outside gene matches: 6. The sequenced CDR3 bases are TGCAGTGCTCCCCGAACAGGGGACGAG. It encodes CSAPRTGDE. The CDR3 as a whole reads CSAPRTGDEQYF.

There are many counts of this clone. The read stops 3 residues short of the end of the CDR3; the missing end is completed from the germline J gene. The chain has TRBV20-1 and TRBJ2-3; no reliable D call. Germline CDR1 and CDR2: DFQATT and SNEGSKA (reference sequence). The CDR3 totals 14 residues. Trimming stripped 5 bases from V and 3 bases from J, with 15 bases between. The CDR3 is CSADLEVGTDTQYF. The covered CDR3 bases are TGCAGTGCTGATCTAGAGGTTGGGACAGATACG.

This clone was detected only a few times. The read stops 3 residues short of the end of the CDR3; the missing end is completed from the germline J gene. The rearrangement links TRBV5-5 to TRBJ2-7; the match to TRBD1 covers 7 bases. The V gene end was trimmed by 0 bases and the J gene end by 2 bases; junction bases not matched to a gene: 5. The CDR3 is 15 amino acids. Germline CDR1 SGHKS, CDR2 YYEKEE (reference sequence). CDR3 loop: CASSLALGQTYEQYF. The CDR3 DNA, read in part, is TGTGCCAGCAGCTTGGCCTTGGGACAGACCTACGAG.

This clone was seen ten or more times. With the read ending 3 residues before the CDR3 end, the germline J gene is used to fill in that end. The chain couples TRBV29-1 to TRBJ2-5, with a tentative D call TRBD1 (6 bases). Germline V gene lookup returns CDR1 SQVTM and CDR2 ANQGSEA. There are 12 residues in the CDR3. The ends were cut back, 6 bases at V and 3 bases at J, with 11 bases in the middle. The CDR3 loop is CSVTTGKETQYF. The part of the CDR3 DNA that was read is TGCAGCGTAACGACAGGAAAAGAGACC.

At least ten counts were recorded for this clone. The read terminates 3 residues ahead of where the CDR3 ends, so the germline J gene completes it. V gene TRBV20-1 combines with J gene TRBJ2-7, with unresolved D. The CDR3 loop spans 11 amino acids. Per the germline V gene, CDR1 is DFQATT and CDR2 is SNEGSKA (reference sequence). Between the trimmed V and J ends, which lost 6 bases and 5 bases, there was a span of 11 bases. The CDR3 loop reads CSAYTPHEQYF. CDR3 DNA (partial): TGCAGTGCCTATACCCCCCACGAG.

This clone was detected a few times. The CDR3 end lies 3 residues beyond the end of the read and is filled in from the germline J gene. The V call is TRBV7-2, the J call TRBJ1-2, with D perhaps matching TRBD1 (6 bases). The CDR3 extends over 14 amino acids. The V gene lost 5 bases and the J gene lost 5 bases, with 15 bases spanning the gap. CDR1 and CDR2 from the germline V gene are SGHTA and FQGNSA. The CDR3 reads CASSITKRGYGYTF. Partial CDR3 DNA: TGTGCCAGCAGCATAACCAAAAGGGGGTATGGC.

This clone was observed at least ten times. From the germline J gene comes the end of the CDR3, since the read stops 3 residues before it. The chain has TRBV20-1 and TRBJ2-5; 12 bases are a match to TRBD2. From germline, CDR1 is DFQATT and CDR2 SNEGSKA (reference sequence). V shed 5 bases and J 4 bases; nucleotides not matched to a gene: 2. There are 13 residues in the CDR3. CDR3 sequence: CSAQTSGGETQYF. CDR3 DNA (partial): TGCAGTGCTCAGACTAGCGGGGGAGAGACC.

In regard to this clone: The CDR3 end lies 3 residues beyond the end of the read and is filled in from the germline J gene. The chain links TRBV11-1 to TRBJ2-3; 12 positions match TRBD2. With V trimmed by 5 bases and J by 4 bases, 4 bases remained unmatched. There are 15 residues in the CDR3. Germline V gives CDR1 SGHAT, CDR2 FQDESV (reference sequence). The DNA read from the CDR3 is TGTGCCAGCAGCCCTAGCGGGGGGGCGGCAGATACG. Translated, it gives CASSPSGGAADT. The full CDR3 protein is CASSPSGGAADTQYF.

This clone was counted many times. At one of its ends the junction is not consistent with the germline gene, which may arise from a read error. The read comes to an end 3 residues before the CDR3 does, leaving the germline J gene to fill in the end. V gene TRBV6-1 combines with J gene TRBJ2-7; 9 bases fit TRBD1. The germline gives CDR1 MNHNS, CDR2 SASEGT. This CDR3 is 14 amino acids long. CDR3 DNA, as far as it was read: TGTGCCAGCAGCGAAGGGACAGGGCTCTACGAG. It is translated as CASSEGTGLYE. The full CDR3 protein reads CASSEGTGLYEQYF.